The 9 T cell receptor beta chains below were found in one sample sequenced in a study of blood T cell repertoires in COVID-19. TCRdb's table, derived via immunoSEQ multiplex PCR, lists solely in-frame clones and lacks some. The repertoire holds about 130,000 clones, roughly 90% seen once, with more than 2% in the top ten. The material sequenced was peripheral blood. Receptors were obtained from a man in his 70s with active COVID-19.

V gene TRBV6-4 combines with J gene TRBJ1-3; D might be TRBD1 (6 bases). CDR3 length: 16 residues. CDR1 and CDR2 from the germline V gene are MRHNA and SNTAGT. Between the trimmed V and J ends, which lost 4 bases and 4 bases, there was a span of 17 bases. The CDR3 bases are TGTGCCAGCAGTGGTCGAGGCAGGGGAAGAGGAAACACCATATATTTT. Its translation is CASSGRGRGRGNTIYF.

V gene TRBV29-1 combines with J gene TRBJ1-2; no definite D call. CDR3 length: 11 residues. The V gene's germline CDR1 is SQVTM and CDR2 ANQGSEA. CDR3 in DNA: TGCACCCCCGGGAGGGTGGATGGCTACACCTTC. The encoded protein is CTPGRVDGYTF.

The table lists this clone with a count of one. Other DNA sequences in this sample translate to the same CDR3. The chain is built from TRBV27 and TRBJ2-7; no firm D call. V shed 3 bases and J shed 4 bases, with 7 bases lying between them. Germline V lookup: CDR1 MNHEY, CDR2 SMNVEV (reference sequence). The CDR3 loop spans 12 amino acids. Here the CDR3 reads CASSFSGYEQYF. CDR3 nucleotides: TGTGCCAGCAGTTTCTCGGGTTACGAGCAGTACTTC.

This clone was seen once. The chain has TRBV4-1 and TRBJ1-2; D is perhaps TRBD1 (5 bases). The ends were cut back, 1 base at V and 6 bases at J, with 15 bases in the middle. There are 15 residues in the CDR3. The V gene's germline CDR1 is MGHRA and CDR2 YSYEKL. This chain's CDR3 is CASSQVDSRVHGYTF. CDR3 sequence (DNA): TGCGCCAGCAGCCAAGTAGACAGCAGGGTACATGGCTACACCTTC.

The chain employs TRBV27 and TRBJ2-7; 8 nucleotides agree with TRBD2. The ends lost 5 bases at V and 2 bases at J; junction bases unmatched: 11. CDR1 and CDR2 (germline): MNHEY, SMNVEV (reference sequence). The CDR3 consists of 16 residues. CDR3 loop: CASSPPPGLAAYEQYF. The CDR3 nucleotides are TGTGCCAGCAGTCCTCCCCCAGGACTAGCCGCCTACGAGCAGTACTTC.

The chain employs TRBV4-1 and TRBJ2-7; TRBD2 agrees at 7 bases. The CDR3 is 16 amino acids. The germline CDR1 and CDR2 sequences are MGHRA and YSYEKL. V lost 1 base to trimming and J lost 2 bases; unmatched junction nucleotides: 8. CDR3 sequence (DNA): TGCGCCAGCAGCCAAGCGGGCGGGAGAGGCACCTACGAGCAGTACTTC. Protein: CASSQAGGRGTYEQYF.

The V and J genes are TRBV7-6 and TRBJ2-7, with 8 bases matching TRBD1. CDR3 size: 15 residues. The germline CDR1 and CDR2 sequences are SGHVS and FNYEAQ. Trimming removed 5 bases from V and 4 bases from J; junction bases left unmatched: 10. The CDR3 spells CASSQTGTGKYEQYF. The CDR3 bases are TGTGCCAGCAGCCAAACCGGGACAGGAAAATACGAGCAGTACTTC.

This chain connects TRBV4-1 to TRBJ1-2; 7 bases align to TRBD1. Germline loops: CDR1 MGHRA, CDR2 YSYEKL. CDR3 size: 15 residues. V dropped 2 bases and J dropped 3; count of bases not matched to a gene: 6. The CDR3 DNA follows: TGCGCCAGCAGCCAAAGGAGCAGGGGGGACTATGGCTACACCTTC. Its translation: CASSQRSRGDYGYTF.

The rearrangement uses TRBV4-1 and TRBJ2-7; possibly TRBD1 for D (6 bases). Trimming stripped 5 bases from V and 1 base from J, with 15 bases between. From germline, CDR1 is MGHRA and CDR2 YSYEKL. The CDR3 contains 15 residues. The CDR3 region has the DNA TGCGCCAGCAGCAGACTGGGACACGATTCCTACGAGCAGTACTTC. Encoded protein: CASSRLGHDSYEQYF.